These 22 T cell receptor beta chains came from one sample sequenced in a study of cytomegalovirus exposure and HLA in healthy donors. PCR primers comprised 60 Vbeta and 13 Jbeta primers. Produced via immunoSEQ multiplex PCR; TCRdb's table is partial and in-frame only. Of about 150,000 clones in the sample, roughly 80% were seen once. Sequenced: PBMCs. These receptors were taken from a woman between 40 and 55 years old in good health and CMV-seronegative.

Only one count was recorded for this clone. This sequence joins TRBV30 and TRBJ1-5; D unresolved. This CDR3 region has 13 residues. V lost 0 bases to trimming and J lost 2 bases, with 5 bases between them. Germline lookup yields CDR1 GTSNPN and CDR2 SVGIG (reference sequence). The CDR3 is CAWSVRGNQPQHF. CDR3 DNA: TGTGCCTGGAGTGTGAGGGGCAATCAGCCCCAGCATTTT. Looking up the rest from reference TRBV30 and TRBJ1-5 gives the full variable domain: SQTIHQWPATLVQPVGSPLSLECTVEGTSNPNLYWYRQAAGRGLQLLFYSVGIGQISSEVPQNLSASRPQDRQFILSSKKLLLSDSGFYLCAWSVRGNQPQHFGDGTRLSIL.

The chain joins TRBV30 to TRBJ2-1, with 8 bases lining up with TRBD2. The CDR3 runs to 18 residues. J gave up 10 bases and V 0 bases, and 20 bases lay outside the gene matches. Germline V gene sequence: CDR1 GTSNPN, CDR2 SVGIG (reference sequence). The CDR3 reads CAWSVSRRASGRAREQFF. The CDR3 DNA reads as TGTGCCTGGAGTGTAAGCAGGCGGGCTAGCGGGCGGGCGAGGGAGCAGTTCTTC.

This clone occurred a few times. The V and J genes are TRBV6-1 and TRBJ1-5; TRBD1 aligns across 9 bases. Per the germline V gene, CDR1 is MNHNS and CDR2 is SASEGT. The CDR3 is 13 residues long. Unmatched junction bases numbered 10, after V lost 3 bases and J lost 16 bases. CDR3 residues: CASSEYIRDRVHF. The CDR3 nucleotides read TGTGCCAGCAGTGAGTATATACGGGACAGGGTACATTTT.

J is TRBJ1-6 and V is TRBV6-5; TRBD1 agrees at 9 bases. Germline-derived CDR1 and CDR2 are MNHEY and SVGAGI. The trim removed 4 bases at V and 16 bases at J, leaving 8 bases unmatched. This CDR3 contains 13 residues. In nucleotides, the CDR3 is TGTGCCAGCAGTTCTTGGGACAGGGTCCTTCTCCACTTT. This sequence encodes CASSSWDRVLLHF.

The J gene is TRBJ1-3, the V gene TRBV7-9; D gene uncertain. Germline CDR1 reads SEHNR; CDR2 reads FQNEAQ (reference sequence). V was trimmed by 1 base and J by 2 bases, leaving 3 bases between them. CDR3 length: 13 residues. The CDR3 loop is CASSLDTGNTIYF. The CDR3 region has the DNA TGTGCCAGCAGCTTAGACACTGGAAACACCATATATTTT.

J is TRBJ2-3 and V is TRBV4-1; D is uncertain. V lost 5 bases to trimming and J lost 3 bases, with 18 bases between them. The germline V gene encodes CDR1 MGHRA and CDR2 YSYEKL. The CDR3 runs to 16 residues. The CDR3 region has the DNA TGCGCCAGCAGCTCCTCTGCGCGAGTAGAGACAGATACGCAGTATTTT. Translated, it gives CASSSSARVETDTQYF.

This clone came up once. This rearrangement joins TRBV6-1 to TRBJ2-5, with D tentatively TRBD1 (7 bases). Germline V CDR1 and CDR2: MNHNS, SASEGT. Trimming removed 1 base at V and 4 bases at J, with 13 bases between. The CDR3 has 15 residues. The CDR3 reads CASSEGRGVGETQYF. The DNA for the CDR3 is TGTGCCAGCAGTGAAGGCAGGGGGGTGGGAGAGACCCAGTACTTC.

V and J are TRBV4-1 and TRBJ1-1; no clear D gene. The CDR3 sequence is 14 residues long. Germline CDR1 is MGHRA and CDR2 is YSYEKL. V shed 0 bases and J shed 11 bases, with 16 bases lying between them. The CDR3 DNA sequence: TGCGCCAGCAGCCAAGATATCCCGCACGCGGGGGCTTTCTTT. This codes for CASSQDIPHAGAFF.

The chain joins TRBV4-1 to TRBJ2-1, with a tentative D call TRBD1 (5 bases). V lost 2 bases and J lost 10, with 12 bases in between. The CDR3 contains 13 residues. The germline CDR1 and CDR2 sequences are MGHRA and YSYEKL. The CDR3 coding sequence is TGCGCCAGCAGCCAAACGGACACGTGGGAGCAGTTCTTC. This gives the protein CASSQTDTWEQFF.

This chain uses TRBV27 with TRBJ2-7; 12 bases line up with TRBD2. The J segment lost 10 bases and the V segment lost 0 bases, leaving 10 bases of the junction unmatched. This CDR3 is built from 16 residues. Germline loops: CDR1 MNHEY, CDR2 SMNVEV (reference sequence). Here the CDR3 DNA reads TGTGCCAGCAGTTTATCTCGGACTAGCGGGATCCGGTCCCAGTACTTC. Encoded protein: CASSLSRTSGIRSQYF.

This chain uses TRBV21-1 with TRBJ1-1; the table's D call of TRBD1 was not tested on the DNA. TRBV21-1 is listed as a pseudogene. This CDR3 comprises 12 residues. The CDR3 here is CASSRQNTEAFF. CDR3 DNA: TGTGCCAGCAGCAGACAGAACACTGAAGCTTTCTTT.

This chain joins TRBV6-6 and TRBJ2-1; the D gene is possibly TRBD1 (5 bases). CDR3 length: 15 residues. Trimming stripped 5 bases from V and 0 bases from J, with 11 bases between. Germline CDR1 and CDR2: MNHNY and SVGAGI (reference sequence). CDR3 nucleotide sequence: TGTGCCAGCAGTATGGACACCAGCTCCTACAATGAGCAGTTCTTC. Its translation: CASSMDTSSYNEQFF.

The chain links TRBV7-6 to TRBJ2-3; the match to TRBD1 covers 7 bases. The germline gives CDR1 SGHVS, CDR2 FNYEAQ. The CDR3 sequence is 17 residues long. Trimming cost V 1 base and J 3 bases; bases outside gene matches: 10. Here the CDR3 DNA reads TGTGCCAGCAGCTTAGGAAGGGGGCTGAAGACAACAGATACGCAGTATTTT. Translation gives CASSLGRGLKTTDTQYF.

The chain is built from TRBV18 and TRBJ2-2; 15 nucleotides match TRBD2. The CDR3 runs 18 residues. Per germline, CDR1 KGHSH and CDR2 LQKENI. Unmatched junction bases numbered 6, after V lost 3 bases and J lost 4 bases. The CDR3 loop is CASSPPGLAGGVTGELFF. Here the CDR3 DNA reads TGTGCCAGCTCACCCCCGGGACTAGCGGGGGGCGTCACCGGGGAGCTGTTTTTT.

As DNA, the CDR3 is TGTGCCATCAGTGAGAGGGCAGGGGGAGTCTATGGCTACACCTTC. Encoded protein: CAISERAGGVYGYTF. V and J are TRBV10-3 and TRBJ1-2; 7 bases match TRBD1. CDR1 and CDR2 from the germline V gene are ENHRY and SYGVKD. J was trimmed by 4 bases and V by 2 bases; bases with no gene match: 7. The CDR3 has 15 residues.

J is TRBJ1-2 and V is TRBV29-1, with 8 bases that match TRBD1. V lost 6 bases and J lost 8; bases outside the gene matches: 5. The CDR3 spans 11 residues. The germline CDR1 and CDR2 sequences are SQVTM and ANQGSEA. CDR3 protein: CSVADRGGYTF. The CDR3, as DNA: TGCAGCGTCGCCGACAGGGGCGGCTACACCTTC.

This clone has just a few counts. The chain joins TRBV13 to TRBJ1-2; TRBD1 is a possible D gene (5 bases). Germline loops: CDR1 PRHDT, CDR2 FYEKMQ (reference sequence). The ends were cut back, 5 bases at V and 4 bases at J, with 11 bases in the middle. The CDR3 has 13 amino acids. DNA for the CDR3: TGTGCCAGCAGCAGGGGAAGGAGCTATGGCTACACCTTC. Amino acid sequence: CASSRGRSYGYTF.

This clone came up a few times. The chain links TRBV6-1 to TRBJ1-5; 8 bases map to TRBD1. V dropped 6 bases and J dropped 7; count of bases not matched to a gene: 5. Germline V gene lookup returns CDR1 MNHNS and CDR2 SASEGT. The CDR3 covers 13 residues. The CDR3 DNA is TGTGCCAGCAGCAGGGGGCTCGAGCAGCCCCAGCATTTT. This encodes CASSRGLEQPQHF.

V and J are TRBV5-3 and TRBJ1-6, with D hard to call. TRBV5-3 is identified as an open reading frame with a role that is uncertain. V lost 2 bases to trimming and J lost 0 bases, with 18 bases between them. The CDR3 contains 19 residues. Written as DNA, the CDR3 is TGTGCCAGAAGCTTAGTGTCCCCAGAGAACAGCTCCTATAATTCACCCCTCCACTTT. Protein sequence: CARSLVSPENSSYNSPLHF.

The rearrangement joins TRBV10-3 to TRBJ1-5, with D possibly being TRBD1 (5 bases). V was trimmed by 2 bases and J by 7 bases, leaving 18 bases between them. The CDR3 has 16 residues. CDR1 is ENHRY and CDR2 is SYGVKD in the germline V gene. For the CDR3, the DNA is TGTGCCATCAGTGAGGGTGGCGGAGGGGATGGGCAGCCCCAGCATTTT. It is translated as CAISEGGGGDGQPQHF.

The chain recombines TRBV5-1 with TRBJ1-3, with a possible D match to TRBD1 (5 bases). Per the germline V gene, CDR1 is SGHRS and CDR2 is YFSETQ. The V gene lost 4 bases and the J gene lost 3 bases, with 11 bases spanning the gap. The CDR3 loop spans 14 amino acids. CDR3 in amino acids: CASSPQGSGNTIYF. Written as DNA, the CDR3 is TGCGCCAGCAGCCCGCAGGGAAGTGGAAACACCATATATTTT.

The chain recombines TRBV10-3 with TRBJ2-1; 10 bases are a match to TRBD2. The CDR3 sequence is 16 residues long. Germline loops: CDR1 ENHRY, CDR2 SYGVKD. After removal of 10 bases from V and 6 bases from J, the junction contained 15 bases not matched to a gene. The CDR3 nucleotides are TGTGCCACCCTCGGTACGCCCGGGACTAGCGCCAATGAGCAGTTCTTC. As protein: CATLGTPGTSANEQFF.